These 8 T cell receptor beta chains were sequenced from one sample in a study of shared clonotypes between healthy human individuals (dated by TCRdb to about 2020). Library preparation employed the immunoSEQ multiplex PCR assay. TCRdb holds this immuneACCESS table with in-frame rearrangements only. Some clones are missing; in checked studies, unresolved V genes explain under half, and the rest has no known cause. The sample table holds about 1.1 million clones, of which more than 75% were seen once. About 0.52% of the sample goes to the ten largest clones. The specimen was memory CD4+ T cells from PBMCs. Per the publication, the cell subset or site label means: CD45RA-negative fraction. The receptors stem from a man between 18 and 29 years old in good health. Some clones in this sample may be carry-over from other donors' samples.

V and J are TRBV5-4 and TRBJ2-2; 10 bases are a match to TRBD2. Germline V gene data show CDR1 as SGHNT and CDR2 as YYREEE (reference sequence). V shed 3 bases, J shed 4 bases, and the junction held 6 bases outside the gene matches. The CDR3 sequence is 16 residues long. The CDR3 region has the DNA TGTGCCAGCAGCTGGAGAGCGGGAGGGGTCACCGGGGAGCTGTTTTTT. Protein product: CASSWRAGGVTGELFF.

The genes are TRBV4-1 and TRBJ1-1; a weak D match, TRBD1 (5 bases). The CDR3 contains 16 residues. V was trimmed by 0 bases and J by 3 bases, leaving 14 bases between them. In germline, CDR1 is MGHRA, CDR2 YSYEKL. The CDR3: CASSQDGQGGYTEAFF. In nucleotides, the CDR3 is TGCGCCAGCAGCCAAGACGGTCAGGGCGGGTACACTGAAGCTTTCTTT.

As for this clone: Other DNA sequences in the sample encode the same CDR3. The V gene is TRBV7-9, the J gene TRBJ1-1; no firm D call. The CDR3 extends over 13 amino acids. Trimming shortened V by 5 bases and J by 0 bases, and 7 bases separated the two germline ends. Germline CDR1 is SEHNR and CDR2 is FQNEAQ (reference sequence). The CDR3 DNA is TGTGCCAGCAGCCCGGAAATGAACACTGAAGCTTTCTTT. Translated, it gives CASSPEMNTEAFF.

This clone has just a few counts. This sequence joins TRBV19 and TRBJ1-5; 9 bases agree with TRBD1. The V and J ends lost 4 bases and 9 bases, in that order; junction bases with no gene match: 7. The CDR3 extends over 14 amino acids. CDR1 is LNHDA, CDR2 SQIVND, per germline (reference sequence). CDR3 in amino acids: CASSTGTGLRPQHF. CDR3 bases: TGTGCCAGTAGTACCGGGACAGGGCTCCGGCCCCAGCATTTT. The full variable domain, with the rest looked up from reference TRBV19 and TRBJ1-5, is DGGITQSPKYLFRKEGQNVTLSCEQNLNHDAMYWYRQDPGQGLRLIYYSQIVNDFQKGDIAEGYSVSREKKESFPLTVTSAQKNPTAFYLCASSTGTGLRPQHFGDGTRLSIL.

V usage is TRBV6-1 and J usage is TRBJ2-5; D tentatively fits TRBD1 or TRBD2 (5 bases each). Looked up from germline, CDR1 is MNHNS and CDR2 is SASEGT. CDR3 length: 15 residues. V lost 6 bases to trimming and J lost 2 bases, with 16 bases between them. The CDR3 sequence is CASSLTRDQQETQYF. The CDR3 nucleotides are TGTGCCAGCAGCCTCACGAGGGACCAGCAAGAGACCCAGTACTTC.

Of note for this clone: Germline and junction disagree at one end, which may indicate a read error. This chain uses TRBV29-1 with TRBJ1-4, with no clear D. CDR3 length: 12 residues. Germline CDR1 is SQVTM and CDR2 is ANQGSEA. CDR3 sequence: CSAGWAGEELFF. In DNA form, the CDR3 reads TGCAGCGCTGGGTGGGCGGGTGAAGAACTGTTTTTT.

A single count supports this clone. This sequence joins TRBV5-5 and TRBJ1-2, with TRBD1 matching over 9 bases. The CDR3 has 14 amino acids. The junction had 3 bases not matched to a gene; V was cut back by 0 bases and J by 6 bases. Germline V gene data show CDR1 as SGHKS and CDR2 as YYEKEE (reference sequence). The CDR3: CASSLAGQGNGYTF. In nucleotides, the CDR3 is TGTGCCAGCAGCTTGGCGGGACAGGGTAATGGCTACACCTTC.

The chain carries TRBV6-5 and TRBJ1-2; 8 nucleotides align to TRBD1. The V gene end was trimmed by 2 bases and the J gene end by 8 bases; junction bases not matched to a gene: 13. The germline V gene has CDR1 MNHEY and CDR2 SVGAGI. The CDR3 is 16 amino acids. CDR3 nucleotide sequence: TGTGCCAGCAGTTACCATTCCGACAGGGGAACGAGGGGCTACACCTTC. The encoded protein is CASSYHSDRGTRGYTF.